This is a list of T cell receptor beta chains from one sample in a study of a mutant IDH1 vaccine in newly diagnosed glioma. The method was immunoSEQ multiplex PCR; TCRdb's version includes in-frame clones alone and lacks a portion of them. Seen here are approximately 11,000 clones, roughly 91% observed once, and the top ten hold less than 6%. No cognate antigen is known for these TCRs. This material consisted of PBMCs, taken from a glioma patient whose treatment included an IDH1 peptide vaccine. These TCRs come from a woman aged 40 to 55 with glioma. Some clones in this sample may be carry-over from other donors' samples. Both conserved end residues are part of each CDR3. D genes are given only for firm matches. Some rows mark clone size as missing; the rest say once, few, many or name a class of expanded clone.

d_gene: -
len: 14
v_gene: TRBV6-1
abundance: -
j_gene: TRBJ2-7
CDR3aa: CASSEGQGGEEQYF
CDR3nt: TGTGCCAGCAGTGAAGGACAGGGAGGAGAGGAGCAGTACTTC

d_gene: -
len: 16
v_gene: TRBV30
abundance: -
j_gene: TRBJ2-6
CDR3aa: CAWSVQLSSGANVLTF
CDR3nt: TGTGCCTGGAGTGTACAGCTGAGCTCTGGGGCCAACGTCCTGACTTTC

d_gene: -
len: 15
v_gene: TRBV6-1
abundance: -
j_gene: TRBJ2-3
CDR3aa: CASSEELEGTDTQYF
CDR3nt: TGTGCCAGCAGTGAAGAATTGGAGGGTACAGATACGCAGTATTTT

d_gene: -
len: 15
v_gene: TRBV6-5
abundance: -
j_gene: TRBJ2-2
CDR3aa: CASSYSPVNTGELFF
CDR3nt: TGTGCCAGCAGTTACTCTCCCGTTAACACCGGGGAGCTGTTTTTT

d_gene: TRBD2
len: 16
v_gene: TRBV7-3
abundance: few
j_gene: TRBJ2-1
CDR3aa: CASSAKGLAGQNEQFF
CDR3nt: TGTGCCAGCAGCGCAAAGGGCCTAGCGGGACAAAATGAGCAGTTCTTC

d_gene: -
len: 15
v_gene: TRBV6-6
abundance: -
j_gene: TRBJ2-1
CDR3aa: CASRGGTDAYNEQFF
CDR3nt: TGTGCCAGCAGGGGCGGGACGGACGCCTACAATGAGCAGTTCTTC

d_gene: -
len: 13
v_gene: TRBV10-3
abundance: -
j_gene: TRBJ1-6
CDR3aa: CAISGDLGSPLHF
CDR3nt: TGTGCCATCAGTGGAGATTTGGGCTCACCCCTCCACTTT

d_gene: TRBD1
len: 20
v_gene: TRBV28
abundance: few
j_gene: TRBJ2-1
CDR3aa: CASSSPRTGDGGRRDNEQFF
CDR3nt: TGTGCCAGCAGTTCCCCTCGGACAGGGGATGGGGGCCGTCGCGACAATGAGCAGTTCTTC

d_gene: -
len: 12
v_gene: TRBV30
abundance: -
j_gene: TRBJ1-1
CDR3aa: CAWSVSWTEAFF
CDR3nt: TGTGCCTGGAGTGTCTCGTGGACTGAAGCTTTCTTT

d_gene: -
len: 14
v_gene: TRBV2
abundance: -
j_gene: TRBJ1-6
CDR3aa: CASSPDTWDSPLHF
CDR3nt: TGTGCCAGCAGCCCCGACACTTGGGATTCACCCCTCCACTTT

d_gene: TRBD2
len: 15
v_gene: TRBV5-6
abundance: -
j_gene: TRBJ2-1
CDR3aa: CASSLRLAGSHEQFF
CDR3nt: TGTGCCAGCAGCTTGAGGCTAGCGGGATCCCATGAGCAGTTCTTC

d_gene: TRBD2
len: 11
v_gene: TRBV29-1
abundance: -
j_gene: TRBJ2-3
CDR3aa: CSVDGGDTQYF
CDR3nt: TGCAGCGTTGACGGGGGGGATACGCAGTATTTT

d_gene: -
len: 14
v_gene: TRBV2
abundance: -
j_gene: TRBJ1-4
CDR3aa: CASSPISVREKLFF
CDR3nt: TGTGCCAGCAGTCCGATTTCCGTTAGAGAAAAACTGTTTTTT

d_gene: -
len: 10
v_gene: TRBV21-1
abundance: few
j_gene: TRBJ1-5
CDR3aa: CASRRGAQHF
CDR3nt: TGTGCCAGCAGGAGGGGGGCCCAGCATTTT

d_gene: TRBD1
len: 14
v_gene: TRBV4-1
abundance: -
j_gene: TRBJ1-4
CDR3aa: CASSPEGAGGKLFF
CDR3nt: TGCGCCAGCAGCCCGGAGGGGGCTGGCGGAAAACTGTTTTTT

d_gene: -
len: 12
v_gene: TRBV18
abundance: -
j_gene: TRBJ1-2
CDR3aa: CASSLERQAETF
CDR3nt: TGTGCCAGCTCACTGGAACGACAGGCAGAGACCTTC

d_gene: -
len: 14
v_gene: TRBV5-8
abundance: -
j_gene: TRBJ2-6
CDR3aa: CASSPSSGANVLTF
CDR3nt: TGTGCCAGCAGCCCGAGCTCTGGGGCCAACGTCCTGACTTTC

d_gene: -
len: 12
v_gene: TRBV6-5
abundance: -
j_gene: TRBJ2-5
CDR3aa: CASSYEGETQYF
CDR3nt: TGTGCCAGCAGTTACGAAGGAGAGACCCAGTACTTC

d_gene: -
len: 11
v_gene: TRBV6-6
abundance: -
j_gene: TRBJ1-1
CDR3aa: CASSHLSEAFF
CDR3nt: TGTGCCAGCAGCCACCTCTCCGAAGCTTTCTTT

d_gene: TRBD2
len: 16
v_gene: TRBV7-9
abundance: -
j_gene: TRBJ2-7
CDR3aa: CASSLWTSGSSYEQYF
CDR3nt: TGTGCCAGCAGCCTGTGGACTAGCGGAAGCTCCTACGAGCAGTACTTC

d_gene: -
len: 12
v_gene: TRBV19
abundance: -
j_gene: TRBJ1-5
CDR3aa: CASSIRSEPQHF
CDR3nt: TGTGCCAGTAGTATCAGATCTGAGCCCCAGCATTTT

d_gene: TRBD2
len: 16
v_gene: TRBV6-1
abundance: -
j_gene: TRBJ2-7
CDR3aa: CASSEPGTSKAYEQYF
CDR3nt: TGTGCCAGCAGCGAACCCGGGACTAGTAAAGCATACGAGCAGTACTTC

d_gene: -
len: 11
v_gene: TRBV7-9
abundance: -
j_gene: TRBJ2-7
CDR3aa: CASSILYEQYF
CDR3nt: TGTGCCAGCAGCATCCTATACGAGCAGTACTTC

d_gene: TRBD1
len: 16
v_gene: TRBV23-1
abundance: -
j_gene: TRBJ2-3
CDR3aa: CASSFPTGGGRDTQYF
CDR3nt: TGCGCCAGCAGTTTCCCGACAGGGGGCGGTAGGGATACGCAGTATTTT